Presented here are 2 T cell receptor beta chains from one specimen sequenced in a study of blood T cell repertoires in COVID-19. The table came from immunoSEQ multiplex PCR; TCRdb's copy has only in-frame clones and leaves some out. The sample consists of 290,000 or so clones, more than 75% of them appearing once. Sequences were obtained from peripheral blood. The receptors here all came from a man between 70 and 80 years old with acute or convalescent COVID-19.

The chain is built from TRBV10-3 and TRBJ2-2, with 12 bases identical to TRBD1. Germline CDR1 and CDR2: ENHRY and SYGVKD. The CDR3 covers 15 residues. V shed 6 bases and J 7 bases; nucleotides not matched to a gene: 6. CDR3 DNA: TGTGCCATCAGGCCGGGACAGGGGGCCATCGGGGAGCTGTTTTTT. The encoded protein is CAIRPGQGAIGELFF.

The J gene is TRBJ2-7, the V gene TRBV5-4, with 7 bases lining up with TRBD1. Germline values: CDR1 SGHNT, CDR2 YYREEE (reference sequence). The CDR3 consists of 14 residues. With V trimmed by 4 bases and J by 4 bases, 8 bases remained unmatched. This CDR3 is CASSRGQVAYEQYF. As DNA, the CDR3 is TGTGCCAGCAGCCGCGGACAGGTAGCTTACGAGCAGTACTTC.